The clone carrying this T cell receptor (beta chain) occurred once. These data are taken from a study of shared clonotypes between healthy human individuals. For sorted subsets, 150 to 200 ng DNA per replicate equaled 30,000 or so T cell genomes. The method was immunoSEQ multiplex PCR; TCRdb's version includes in-frame clones alone and lacks a portion of them. This sample carries about 230,000 clones, about 65% of them seen once, and the ten largest clones take approximately 10%. The CDR3 consists of 19 residues. Per germline, CDR1 SEHNR and CDR2 FQNEAQ (reference sequence). The trim removed 5 bases at V and 5 bases at J, leaving 17 bases unmatched.

This receptor was obtained from a man between 25 and 39 years old in good health. The chain has TRBV7-9 and TRBJ2-5; TRBD2 agrees at 13 bases. The material sequenced was memory CD4+ T cells sorted from blood. Subset meaning: CD45RA-negative fraction. The CDR3 sequence is CASSRRRGTGLAGVETQYF. The CDR3 bases are TGTGCCAGCAGCCGTCGTCGTGGGACAGGACTAGCGGGAGTGGAGACCCAGTACTTC.